A single sample is the source of the 32 T cell receptor beta chains below, sequenced in a study of early T cells in non-severe SARS-CoV-2 infection. TCRdb processed the 5' RACE reads anew with MiXCR; each CDR3 protein has one entry. The sample carries around 76,000 distinct CDR3 sequences, more than 9% recorded once. The sample was whole blood. Every receptor here comes from an adult who was a healthcare worker with PCR-confirmed SARS-CoV-2 infection or an uninfected control (not recorded which).

Many counts were recorded for this clonotype. The chain uses TRBV29-1 and TRBJ2-7; TRBD2 agrees at 10 bases. The V gene end was trimmed by 6 bases and the J gene end by 5 bases; junction bases not matched to a gene: 4. CDR1 is SQVTM, CDR2 ANQGSEA, per germline. CDR3 length: 12 residues. CDR3 coding DNA: TGCAGCGTCCTAGCGGGAGTCGACGAGCAGTACTTC. Translation gives CSVLAGVDEQYF.

This clonotype was seen repeatedly, ten times or more. CDR3 DNA: TGTGCCAGCAGCCTAGGGATGGTCAGCGCCTACAATGAGCAGTTCTTC. Translating it yields CASSLGMVSAYNEQFF. V is TRBV7-9 and J is TRBJ2-1; no definite D call. Germline-derived CDR1 and CDR2 are SEHNR and FQNEAQ (reference sequence). CDR3 length: 16 amino acids. The V end lost 5 bases, the J end lost 2 bases, and 16 bases lay between the germline ends.

This clonotype was recorded many times. V gene TRBV10-1 combines with J gene TRBJ2-3, with D unclear. V was cut by 0 bases and J by 6 bases, with 10 bases left in between. Germline loops: CDR1 WNHNN, CDR2 SYGVQD (reference sequence). The CDR3 contains 14 residues. CDR3 DNA: TGCGCCAGCAGTGAGTCCCTAGTAGGTGATACGCAGTATTTT. As protein: CASSESLVGDTQYF.

This clonotype was seen a few times. The CDR3 nucleotides are TGCAGTGCTGGCCCCCGTAATAGCGGGAGCCTGTACGAGCAGTACTTC. Translating it yields CSAGPRNSGSLYEQYF. This chain joins TRBV20-1 and TRBJ2-7, with 9 bases fitting TRBD2. Germline lookup yields CDR1 DFQATT and CDR2 SNEGSKA (reference sequence). This CDR3 contains 16 residues. Trimming took 5 bases from V and 4 from J; bases not matched to a gene: 15.

This clonotype was seen at least ten times. The chain employs TRBV18 and TRBJ2-7; 7 nucleotides match TRBD2. V lost 1 base and J lost 1; bases outside the gene matches: 7. Germline CDR1 KGHSH, CDR2 LQKENI. The CDR3 length is 16 residues. The CDR3 region is CASSPQPGRESYEQYF. The CDR3 DNA follows: TGTGCCAGCTCACCACAGCCAGGGAGGGAATCCTACGAGCAGTACTTC. The whole variable domain, filled in from reference TRBV18 and TRBJ2-7, reads NAGVMQNPRHLVRRRGQEARLRCSPMKGHSHVYWYRQLPEEGLKFMVYLQKENIIDESGMPKERFSAEFPKEGPSILRIQQVVRGDSAAYFCASSPQPGRESYEQYFGPGTRLTVT.

This clonotype was recorded many times. The V gene is TRBV20-1, the J gene TRBJ1-5; TRBD1 is a possible D gene (5 bases). The germline V gene encodes CDR1 DFQATT and CDR2 SNEGSKA (reference sequence). Trimming shortened V by 5 bases and J by 1 base, and 9 bases separated the two germline ends. The CDR3 contains 13 residues. For the CDR3, the DNA is TGCAGTGCTGTCCCAGGGAGCAATCAGCCCCAGCATTTT. Translated, it gives CSAVPGSNQPQHF.

This clonotype was counted only a few times. V and J are TRBV12-3 or TRBV12-4 and TRBJ2-3; D uncertain. With 6 bases removed from V and 5 bases from J, the gap between germline ends came to 18 bases. The CDR3 length is 15 residues. The CDR3 loop reads CASRGRARWGDTQYF. The CDR3 bases are TGTGCCAGCAGAGGCCGGGCCCGATGGGGAGATACGCAGTATTTT.

The chain carries TRBV30 and TRBJ1-4; D is undetermined. The length of the CDR3 is 13 residues. Trimming took 6 bases from V and 4 from J, leaving 12 bases between them. Germline V lookup: CDR1 GTSNPN, CDR2 SVGIG (reference sequence). This CDR3 is CACTPEINEKLFF. The DNA for the CDR3 is TGTGCCTGTACTCCAGAAATTAATGAAAAACTGTTTTTT.

The rearrangement uses TRBV20-1 and TRBJ2-3; the D gene is possibly TRBD2 (6 bases). With 0 bases removed from V and 5 bases from J, the gap between germline ends came to 12 bases. The CDR3 is 14 amino acids. Germline V gives CDR1 DFQATT, CDR2 SNEGSKA (reference sequence). The CDR3 here is CSARDTGRGDTQYF. The CDR3 coding sequence is TGCAGTGCTAGAGATACCGGGCGGGGAGATACGCAGTATTTT.

This clonotype was picked up many times. The rearrangement links TRBV7-3 to TRBJ2-3; D remains unclear. The germline V and J ends were trimmed by 1 base and 3 bases, with 8 bases remaining between them. The CDR3 has 14 residues. CDR1 and CDR2 from the germline V gene are SGHTA and FQGTGA. This CDR3 is CASSLMMGTDTQYF. In nucleotides, the CDR3 is TGTGCCAGCAGCTTAATGATGGGGACAGATACGCAGTATTTT.

The chain uses TRBV2 and TRBJ2-7; D is possibly TRBD1 or TRBD2 (6 bases each). Between the trimmed V and J ends, which lost 6 bases and 2 bases, there was a span of 17 bases. The V gene's germline CDR1 is SNHLY and CDR2 FYNNEI. The CDR3 is made up of 15 amino acids. CDR3 in amino acids: CASRGRWGAAYEQYF. The CDR3 nucleotides read TGTGCCAGCAGGGGCCGTTGGGGGGCCGCCTACGAGCAGTACTTC.

The table lists this clonotype with many counts. The V call is TRBV11-1, the J call TRBJ2-2; TRBD2 aligns across 9 bases. CDR1 is SGHAT, CDR2 FQDESV, per germline (reference sequence). J was trimmed by 1 base and V by 5 bases; bases with no gene match: 2. This CDR3 is 15 amino acids long. CDR3: CASSPLAGNTGELFF. The CDR3, as DNA: TGTGCCAGCAGCCCACTAGCGGGGAACACCGGGGAGCTGTTTTTT.

The chain combines TRBV7-9 with TRBJ1-1; 9 bases fit TRBD1. Germline assignment: CDR1 SEHNR and CDR2 FQNEAQ (reference sequence). The CDR3 contains 15 residues. V was pared by 4 bases and J by 3 bases, with 6 bases of the junction left unmatched. The CDR3 sequence is CASSSKTGGDTEAFF. CDR3 DNA: TGTGCCAGCAGCTCCAAGACAGGGGGAGACACTGAAGCTTTCTTT. The full variable domain, with the rest looked up from reference TRBV7-9 and TRBJ1-1, is DTGVSQNPRHKITKRGQNVTFRCDPISEHNRLYWYRQTLGQGPEFLTYFQNEAQLEKSRLLSDRFSAERPKGSFSTLEIQRTEQGDSAMYLCASSSKTGGDTEAFFGQGTRLTVV.

This rearrangement joins TRBV6-6 to TRBJ2-1; D is undetermined. Germline assignment: CDR1 MNHNY and CDR2 SVGAGI (reference sequence). V was pared by 2 bases and J by 5 bases, with 4 bases between. The CDR3 has 12 amino acids. In nucleotides, the CDR3 is TGTGCCAGCAGTTACGTTAACAATGAGCAGTTCTTC. Translated, it gives CASSYVNNEQFF.

This clonotype has a handful of counts. The J gene is TRBJ2-1, the V gene TRBV5-1, with 8 bases identical to TRBD2. The CDR3 length is 16 residues. From germline, CDR1 is SGHRS and CDR2 YFSETQ. With V trimmed by 1 base and J by 6 bases, 9 bases remained unmatched. CDR3 in amino acids: CASSLMAGGDTNEQFF. DNA for the CDR3: TGCGCCAGCAGCTTGATGGCGGGGGGAGATACCAATGAGCAGTTCTTC.

There are a few counts of this clonotype. V and J are TRBV18 and TRBJ1-2; D unresolved. CDR1 KGHSH and CDR2 LQKENI come from the germline V gene. V lost 3 bases to trimming and J lost 4 bases, with 12 bases between them. The CDR3 contains 14 residues. CDR3 bases: TGTGCCAGCTCACCGTCCGGACGGCCCTATGGCTACACCTTC. It is translated as CASSPSGRPYGYTF.

This clonotype was detected many times. CDR3 protein: CASSYGTGAGEQYF. The CDR3 bases are TGTGCCAGCAGTTACGGGACGGGAGCTGGGGAGCAGTACTTC. The chain is built from TRBV6-6 and TRBJ2-7, with D possibly matching TRBD2 (6 bases). This CDR3 has 14 amino acids. V lost 2 bases, J lost 7 bases, and 15 bases lay in between. From germline, CDR1 is MNHNY and CDR2 SVGAGI (reference sequence).

This clonotype came up a few times. This chain joins TRBV5-6 and TRBJ1-4, with TRBD1 as a possible D gene (6 bases). The CDR3 has 14 residues. The germline V gene encodes CDR1 SGHDT and CDR2 YYEEEE. The V end was cut by 2 bases, the J end by 8 bases, with 13 bases between. Here the CDR3 DNA reads TGTGCCAGCAGCTTAACAGGGAGCGGCGAAAAACTGTTTTTT. Protein sequence: CASSLTGSGEKLFF.

This clonotype appeared many times. V is TRBV5-5 and J is TRBJ2-3, with 8 bases that match TRBD2. V was clipped by 5 bases and J by 6 bases; unmatched bases: 8. From germline, CDR1 is SGHKS and CDR2 YYEKEE (reference sequence). The CDR3 extends over 14 amino acids. CDR3 sequence (DNA): TGTGCCAGCAGTCTTAGCGGGATGGGGGATACGCAGTATTTT. Amino acid sequence: CASSLSGMGDTQYF.

The chain carries TRBV19 and TRBJ1-5; no clear D. V was shortened by 4 bases and J by 7 bases, with 8 bases between the two germline ends. This CDR3 region has 12 residues. Germline CDR1 and CDR2: LNHDA and SQIVND (reference sequence). The CDR3 here is CASSTRGQPQHF. The CDR3 DNA sequence: TGTGCCAGTAGTACTCGGGGACAGCCCCAGCATTTT.

The chain has TRBV28 and TRBJ1-6; D not certain. CDR3 length: 15 amino acids. The ends were cut back, 5 bases at V and 10 bases at J, with 18 bases in the middle. The germline V gene has CDR1 MDHEN and CDR2 SYDVKM. CDR3 nucleotide sequence: TGTGCCAGCAGTCCCGCTCCCACATGGGCGTCACCCCTCCACTTT. Protein product: CASSPAPTWASPLHF.

This clonotype appeared a few times. V and J are TRBV5-1 and TRBJ2-2; TRBD2 aligns across 7 bases. The trim removed 1 base at V and 5 bases at J, leaving 2 bases unmatched. The CDR3 runs 14 residues. Germline-derived CDR1 and CDR2 are SGHRS and YFSETQ. CDR3 in DNA: TGCGCCAGCAGCTTGACTAGCGAGACCGGGGAGCTGTTTTTT. Protein sequence: CASSLTSETGELFF.

This clonotype was found a few times. The chain has TRBV5-4 and TRBJ2-1; possibly TRBD2 for D (6 bases). The CDR3 runs to 16 residues. The V gene lost 2 bases and the J gene lost 2 bases, with 14 bases spanning the gap. Germline V gene sequence: CDR1 SGHNT, CDR2 YYREEE (reference sequence). The CDR3 here is CASSFWGVGTYNEQFF. The CDR3 region has the DNA TGTGCCAGCAGCTTCTGGGGGGTAGGAACCTACAATGAGCAGTTCTTC.

In DNA, the CDR3 is TGTGCCAGCACCGACAGGCTTGGTACTGAAGCTTTCTTT. Its protein is CASTDRLGTEAFF. This sequence joins TRBV6-5 and TRBJ1-1, with a tentative D call TRBD1 (6 bases). Germline V gene lookup returns CDR1 MNHEY and CDR2 SVGAGI. CDR3 size: 13 residues. The V gene lost 7 bases and the J gene lost 5 bases, with 14 bases spanning the gap.

This clonotype was counted ten times or more. V usage is TRBV28 and J usage is TRBJ2-7, with D possibly TRBD2 on 9 matching bases. This CDR3 comprises 22 residues. Trimming took 4 bases from V and 0 from J, leaving 34 bases between them. Germline V gives CDR1 MDHEN, CDR2 SYDVKM. CDR3 sequence: CASSYFDRGVFSGRFTSYEQYF. The CDR3 coding sequence is TGTGCCAGCAGTTACTTCGACAGGGGCGTCTTTAGCGGGAGATTTACCTCCTACGAGCAGTACTTC. Full variable domain (remainder filled in from reference TRBV28 and TRBJ2-7): DVKVTQSSRYLVKRTGEKVFLECVQDMDHENMFWYRQDPGLGLRLIYFSYDVKMKEKGDIPEGYSVSREKKERFSLILESASTNQTSMYLCASSYFDRGVFSGRFTSYEQYFGPGTRLTVT.

This clonotype was observed at least ten times. The chain is built from TRBV11-1 and TRBJ2-7; no clear D. This CDR3 comprises 14 residues. V dropped 5 bases and J dropped 0 bases, with 11 bases sitting between them. Germline V gives CDR1 SGHAT, CDR2 FQDESV (reference sequence). As DNA, the CDR3 is TGTGCCAGCAGCCCCCTTACTCCCTCCTACGAGCAGTACTTC. Protein: CASSPLTPSYEQYF.

This clonotype was counted between two and nine times. This rearrangement joins TRBV4-3 to TRBJ2-3; 11 bases align to TRBD2. Germline V gene sequence: CDR1 LGHNA, CDR2 YSLEER. The ends lost 1 base at V and 5 bases at J; junction bases unmatched: 2. The CDR3 loop spans 15 amino acids. This chain's CDR3 is CASSQGGLAVDTQYF. The DNA of the CDR3 is TGCGCCAGCAGCCAAGGGGGACTAGCGGTAGATACGCAGTATTTT.

This clonotype was observed at least ten times. This chain connects TRBV21-1 to TRBJ2-7. TRBV21-1 is noted as a pseudogene. The CDR3 covers 10 residues. In DNA, the CDR3 is TGTGCCAGGATCCAATACGAGCAGTACTTC. This gives the protein CARIQYEQYF.

This clonotype has ten or more counts. The chain recombines TRBV5-6 with TRBJ2-6; D not resolved. From germline, CDR1 is SGHDT and CDR2 YYEEEE. The CDR3 is made up of 15 amino acids. Trimming removed 1 base at V and 4 bases at J, with 9 bases between. CDR3 sequence reads: CASSLPRAGANVLTF. The CDR3 DNA follows: TGTGCCAGCAGCTTGCCCCGGGCAGGGGCCAACGTCCTGACTTTC.

This clonotype was picked up many times. This chain links TRBV10-3 with TRBJ2-5; 12 bases line up with TRBD2. Germline CDR1 and CDR2: ENHRY and SYGVKD. V lost 3 bases to trimming and J lost 0 bases; unmatched junction nucleotides: 5. The CDR3 is made up of 17 amino acids. The CDR3: CAISEAGTSGYQETQYF. The CDR3 nucleotides read TGTGCCATCAGTGAAGCGGGGACTAGCGGGTACCAAGAGACCCAGTACTTC.

This clonotype was counted many times. The rearrangement uses TRBV12-3 or TRBV12-4 and TRBJ2-7, with 13 positions matching TRBD2. Germline trimming cut 6 bases from V and 5 bases from J; bases unmatched to any gene: 10. The CDR3 length is 16 residues. The CDR3 protein is CASSPGTSGNGNEQYF. CDR3 in DNA: TGTGCCAGCAGCCCAGGGACTAGCGGGAACGGGAACGAGCAGTACTTC.

This clonotype was found many times. V and J are TRBV6-1 and TRBJ1-3; D remains ambiguous. The CDR3 spans 15 residues. Germline CDR1 and CDR2: MNHNS and SASEGT. Trimming stripped 3 bases from V and 0 bases from J, with 9 bases between. CDR3 residues: CASSDNRSSGNTIYF. The DNA of the CDR3 is TGTGCCAGCAGTGACAACCGGAGCTCTGGAAACACCATATATTTT.